These 6 T cell receptor beta chains share one sample of origin, sequenced in a study of spatial heterogeneity in lung cancer. TCRdb ran MiXCR on the 5' RACE reads and lists one entry per CDR3 protein. The table has about 80,000 distinct CDR3 sequences, roughly 8% seen once. Described time point: sample taken at primary tumor resection. The specimen was PBMCs, collected at surgery. All receptors derive from a male donor with early-stage non-small cell lung cancer.

This clonotype occurred a few times. The chain has TRBV20-1 and TRBJ2-7; D ambiguous. This CDR3 is built from 13 residues. V dropped 3 bases and J dropped 7 bases, with 16 bases sitting between them. The germline V gene has CDR1 DFQATT and CDR2 SNEGSKA (reference sequence). CDR3 nucleotide sequence: TGCAGTGCTAGCGAGGTCTTTCTGGGGGAGCAGTACTTC. Translating it yields CSASEVFLGEQYF.

This clonotype was recorded at least ten times. This sequence joins TRBV20-1 and TRBJ2-1; TRBD2 matches at 10 bases. The V gene's germline CDR1 is DFQATT and CDR2 SNEGSKA (reference sequence). The CDR3 sequence is 19 residues long. J was trimmed by 4 bases and V by 4 bases; bases with no gene match: 19. CDR3 sequence (DNA): TGCAGTGCTATTCTAGCGGGAGTGGGGCCCTCGGGAGAGTACAATGAGCAGTTCTTC. Protein product: CSAILAGVGPSGEYNEQFF.

This clonotype was recorded at least ten times. The gene calls are TRBV28 and TRBJ2-1; 13 bases are shared with TRBD2. The ends lost 6 bases at V and 9 bases at J; junction bases unmatched: 8. Germline V gene sequence: CDR1 MDHEN, CDR2 SYDVKM. This CDR3 spans 15 amino acids. The CDR3 region has the DNA TGTGCCAGCAGGGTACTAGCGGGGGGGCCGGGTGAGCAGTTCTTC. Amino acids: CASRVLAGGPGEQFF.

This clonotype was found many times. This chain uses TRBV20-1 with TRBJ1-4, with a possible D match to TRBD1 (5 bases). From germline, CDR1 is DFQATT and CDR2 SNEGSKA (reference sequence). The CDR3 runs 11 residues. V lost 7 bases and J 3 bases, leaving 6 bases between the germline ends. DNA for the CDR3: TGCAGTGGGGGCGCTAATGAAAAACTGTTTTTT. It codes for CSGGANEKLFF.

The rearrangement joins TRBV6-2 or TRBV6-3 to TRBJ2-3, with a weak D call TRBD2 (6 bases). This CDR3 region has 17 residues. The V end was cut by 4 bases, the J end by 4 bases, with 21 bases between. Germline CDR1 and CDR2: MNHEY and SVGEGT. The CDR3 DNA reads as TGTGCCAGCAGTTCCCTCTTCTCGGGAGTAGTCGCAGATACGCAGTATTTT. Protein product: CASSSLFSGVVADTQYF.

The genes are TRBV4-1 and TRBJ2-5; D may be TRBD1 (5 bases). Between the trimmed V and J ends, which lost 1 base and 1 base, there was a span of 10 bases. Germline V gene data show CDR1 as MGHRA and CDR2 as YSYEKL. The CDR3 has 15 residues. The CDR3 sequence is CASSQGGLSQETQYF. The CDR3 DNA reads TGCGCCAGCAGCCAAGGGGGCCTCTCCCAAGAGACCCAGTACTTC.